Sequencing of this TCR beta chain was carried out in a study of shared clonotypes between healthy human individuals. The wider study: CD4 naive and memory got three plates each, CD8 naive two, CD8 memory one.

Naive CD8 cells, CD45RO-negative and positively selected for CCR7, excluded terminally differentiated effector memory CD45RA+ cells. Adults of Caucasian background living in Nashville, Tennessee made up all donors. The repertoire was sequenced with immunoSEQ multiplex PCR; TCRdb's copy has only in-frame clones and lacks some. The sample yields over 750,000 clones, approximately 96% seen once. Turning to this clone: No antigen is known for it.

Points from the study as a whole: At large depth, rarefaction still showed sorted-subset sequencing to be incomplete. Non-shared clonotypes had lower generation probabilities than clonotypes shared by all four sorted-subset donors.

The sequenced material came from naive CD8+ T cells sorted from blood. This clonotype originated in a man aged 25-40 years in good health.

CDR3 nucleotide sequence: TGTGCCAGCAGTTACGAAACGGGGGGCACAGATACGCAGTATTTT. It codes for CASSYETGGTDTQYF. The rearrangement links TRBV6-5 to TRBJ2-3; the D gene is possibly TRBD2 (6 bases). The CDR3 consists of 15 residues. Germline lookup yields CDR1 MNHEY and CDR2 SVGAGI. V lost 2 bases to trimming and J lost 1 base, with 10 bases between them.